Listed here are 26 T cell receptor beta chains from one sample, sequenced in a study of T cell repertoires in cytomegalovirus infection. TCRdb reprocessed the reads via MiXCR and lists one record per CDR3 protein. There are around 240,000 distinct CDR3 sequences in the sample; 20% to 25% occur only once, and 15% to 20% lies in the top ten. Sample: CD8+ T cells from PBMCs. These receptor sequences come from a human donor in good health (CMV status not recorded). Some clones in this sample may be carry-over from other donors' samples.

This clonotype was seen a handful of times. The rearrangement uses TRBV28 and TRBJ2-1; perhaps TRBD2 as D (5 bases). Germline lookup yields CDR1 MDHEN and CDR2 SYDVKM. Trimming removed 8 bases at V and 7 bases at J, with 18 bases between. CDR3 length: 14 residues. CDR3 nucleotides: TGTGCCAGCCTCTCAGGCGTGGAGGTAAATGAGCAGTTCTTC. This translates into CASLSGVEVNEQFF.

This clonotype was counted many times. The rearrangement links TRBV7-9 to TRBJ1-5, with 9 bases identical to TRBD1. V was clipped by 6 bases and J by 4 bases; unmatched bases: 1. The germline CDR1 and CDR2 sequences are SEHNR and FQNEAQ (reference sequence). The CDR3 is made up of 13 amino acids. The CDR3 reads CASRGQGNQPQHF. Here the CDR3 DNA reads TGTGCCAGCAGGGGACAGGGAAATCAGCCCCAGCATTTT.

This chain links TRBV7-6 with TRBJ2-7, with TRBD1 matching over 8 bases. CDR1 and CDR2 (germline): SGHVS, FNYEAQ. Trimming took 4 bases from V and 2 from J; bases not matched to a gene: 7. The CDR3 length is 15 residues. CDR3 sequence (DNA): TGTGCCAGCAGCTCCCAGACAGGGGCTACCTACGAGCAGTACTTC. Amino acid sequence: CASSSQTGATYEQYF.

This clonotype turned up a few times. The CDR3 here is CASSLILGGPHNEQFF. The CDR3 coding sequence is TGTGCCAGCAGCTTAATACTCGGGGGACCCCACAATGAGCAGTTCTTC. The chain joins TRBV11-2 to TRBJ2-1; D is possibly TRBD2 (6 bases). The V gene's germline CDR1 is SGHAT and CDR2 FQNNGV. V was pared by 2 bases and J by 5 bases, with 16 bases between. The CDR3 consists of 16 residues. Drawing the rest from reference TRBV11-2 and TRBJ2-1, the complete variable domain is EAGVAQSPRYKIIEKRQSVAFWCNPISGHATLYWYQQILGQGPKLLIQFQNNGVVDDSQLPKDRFSAERLKGVDSTLKIQPAKLEDSAVYLCASSLILGGPHNEQFFGPGTRLTVL.

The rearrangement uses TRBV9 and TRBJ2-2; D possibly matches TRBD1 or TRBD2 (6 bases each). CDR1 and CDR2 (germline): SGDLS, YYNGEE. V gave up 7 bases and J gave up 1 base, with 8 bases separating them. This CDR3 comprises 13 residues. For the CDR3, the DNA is TGTGCCAGCGGGGGGCTGAACACCGGGGAGCTGTTTTTT. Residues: CASGGLNTGELFF.

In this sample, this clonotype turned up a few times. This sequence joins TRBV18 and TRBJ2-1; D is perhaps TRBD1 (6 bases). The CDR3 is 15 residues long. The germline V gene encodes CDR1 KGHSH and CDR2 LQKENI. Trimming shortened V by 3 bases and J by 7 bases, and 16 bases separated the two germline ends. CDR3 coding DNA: TGTGCCAGCTCACCTTTCCGGACAGAAATAAATGAGCAGTTCTTC. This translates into CASSPFRTEINEQFF.

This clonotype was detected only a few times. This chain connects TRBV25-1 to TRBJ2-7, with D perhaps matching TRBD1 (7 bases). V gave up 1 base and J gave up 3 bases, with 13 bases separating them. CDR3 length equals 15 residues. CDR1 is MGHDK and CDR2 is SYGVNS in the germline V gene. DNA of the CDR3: TGTGCCAGCAGTGAATGGCAGGGGGGATTCTACGAGCAGTACTTC. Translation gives CASSEWQGGFYEQYF.

CDR3 bases: TGTGCCACCAGCAGGACTCTATCAAGCTCCTACAATGAGCAGTTCTTC. Its translation: CATSRTLSSSYNEQFF. The chain is built from TRBV15 and TRBJ2-1; D is unresolved. Per germline, CDR1 LNHNV and CDR2 YYDKDF (reference sequence). CDR3 size: 16 residues. Trimming left V 3 bases short and J 0 bases short, with 12 bases between.

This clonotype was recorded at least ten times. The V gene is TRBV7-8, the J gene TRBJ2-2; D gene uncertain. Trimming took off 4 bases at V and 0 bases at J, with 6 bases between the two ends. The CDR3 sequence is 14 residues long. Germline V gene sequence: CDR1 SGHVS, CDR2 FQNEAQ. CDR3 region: CASSYTANTGELFF. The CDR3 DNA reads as TGTGCCAGCAGCTACACCGCGAACACCGGGGAGCTGTTTTTT. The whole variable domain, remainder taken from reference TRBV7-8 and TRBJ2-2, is GAGVSQSPRYKVAKRGQDVALRCDPISGHVSLFWYQQALGQGPEFLTYFQNEAQLDKSGLPSDRFFAERPEGSVSTLKIQRTQQEDSAVYLCASSYTANTGELFFGEGSRLTVL.

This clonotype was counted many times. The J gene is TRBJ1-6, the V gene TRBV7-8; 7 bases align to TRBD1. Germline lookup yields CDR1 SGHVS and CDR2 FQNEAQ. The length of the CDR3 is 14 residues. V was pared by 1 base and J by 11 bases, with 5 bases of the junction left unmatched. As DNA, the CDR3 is TGTGCCAGCAGCTTAGAAGGGCAGGGGGCACCCCTCCACTTT. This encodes CASSLEGQGAPLHF.

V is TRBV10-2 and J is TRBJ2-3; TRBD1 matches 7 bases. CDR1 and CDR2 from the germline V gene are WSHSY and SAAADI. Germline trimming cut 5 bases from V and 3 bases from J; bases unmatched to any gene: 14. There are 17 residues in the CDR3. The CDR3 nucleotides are TGCGCCAGCAGTTGGCCACGACAGGGTGGAGAAACAGATACGCAGTATTTT. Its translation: CASSWPRQGGETDTQYF.

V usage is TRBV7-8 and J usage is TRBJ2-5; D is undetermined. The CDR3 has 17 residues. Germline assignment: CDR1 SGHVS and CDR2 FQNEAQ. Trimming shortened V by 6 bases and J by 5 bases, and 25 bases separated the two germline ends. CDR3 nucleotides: TGTGCCAGCAGAGCACTCCCCCCCCAAGGGTCCGGGGAGACCCAGTACTTC. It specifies CASRALPPQGSGETQYF.

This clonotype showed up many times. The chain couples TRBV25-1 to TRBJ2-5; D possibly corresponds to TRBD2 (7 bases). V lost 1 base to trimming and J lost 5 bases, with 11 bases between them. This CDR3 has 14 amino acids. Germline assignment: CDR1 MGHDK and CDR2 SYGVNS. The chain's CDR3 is CASSELGGGETQYF. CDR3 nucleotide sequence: TGTGCCAGCAGTGAATTGGGAGGGGGGGAGACCCAGTACTTC.

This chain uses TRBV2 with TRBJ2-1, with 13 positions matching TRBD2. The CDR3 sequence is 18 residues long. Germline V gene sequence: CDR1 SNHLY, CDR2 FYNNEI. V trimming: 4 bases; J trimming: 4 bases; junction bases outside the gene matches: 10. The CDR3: CASSVLEGLAGKYNEQFF. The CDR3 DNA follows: TGTGCCAGCAGTGTATTGGAGGGACTAGCGGGAAAATACAATGAGCAGTTCTTC.

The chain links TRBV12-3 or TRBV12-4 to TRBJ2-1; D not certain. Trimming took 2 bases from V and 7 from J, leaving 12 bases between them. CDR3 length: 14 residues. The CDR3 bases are TGTGCCAGCAGTTTACTGGGGTATCCGAATGAGCAGTTCTTC. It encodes CASSLLGYPNEQFF.

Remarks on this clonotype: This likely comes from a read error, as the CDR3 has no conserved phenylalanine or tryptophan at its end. The chain's CDR3 is CSASLSQGGYNEQFS. In DNA, the CDR3 is TGCAGTGCTAGCCTGTCGCAGGGTGGCTACAATGAGCAGTTCTCC. The genes are TRBV20-1 and TRBJ2-1, with D maybe TRBD1 (5 bases). V was trimmed by 3 bases and J by 3 bases, leaving 15 bases between them. CDR3 length equals 15 residues. Germline values: CDR1 DFQATT, CDR2 SNEGSKA (reference sequence).

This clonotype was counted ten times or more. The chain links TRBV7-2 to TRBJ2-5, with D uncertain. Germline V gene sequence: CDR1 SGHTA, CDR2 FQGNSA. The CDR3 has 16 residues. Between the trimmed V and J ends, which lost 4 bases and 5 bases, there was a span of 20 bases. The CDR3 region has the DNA TGTGCCAGCAGCTCCCCGGCGACCATGGCGGTTGAGACCCAGTACTTC. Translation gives CASSSPATMAVETQYF.

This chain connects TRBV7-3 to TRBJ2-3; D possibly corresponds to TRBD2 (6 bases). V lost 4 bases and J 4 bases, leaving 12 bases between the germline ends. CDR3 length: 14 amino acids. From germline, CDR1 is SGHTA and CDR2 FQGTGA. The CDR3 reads CASSWFPGADTQYF. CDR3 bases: TGTGCCAGCAGCTGGTTTCCGGGAGCAGATACGCAGTATTTT.

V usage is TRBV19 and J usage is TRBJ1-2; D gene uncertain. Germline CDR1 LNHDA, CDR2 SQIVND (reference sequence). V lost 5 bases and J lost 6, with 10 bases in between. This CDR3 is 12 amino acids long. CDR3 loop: CASSPDGDGYTF. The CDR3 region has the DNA TGTGCCAGTAGTCCGGACGGGGATGGCTACACCTTC.

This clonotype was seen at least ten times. CDR3 sequence: CASSPPGLGAYNEQFF. CDR3 nucleotides: TGTGCCAGCAGTCCCCCGGGACTAGGGGCATACAATGAGCAGTTCTTC. The chain employs TRBV28 and TRBJ2-1, with 8 bases fitting TRBD2. The germline gives CDR1 MDHEN, CDR2 SYDVKM. V lost 5 bases to trimming and J lost 4 bases; unmatched junction nucleotides: 10. This CDR3 is built from 16 residues.

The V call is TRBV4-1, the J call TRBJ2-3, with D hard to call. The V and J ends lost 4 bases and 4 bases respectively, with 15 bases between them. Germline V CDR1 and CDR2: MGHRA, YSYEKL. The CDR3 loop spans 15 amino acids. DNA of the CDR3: TGCGCCAGCAGCCTGAGACCCGATCAGTCAGATACGCAGTATTTT. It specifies CASSLRPDQSDTQYF.

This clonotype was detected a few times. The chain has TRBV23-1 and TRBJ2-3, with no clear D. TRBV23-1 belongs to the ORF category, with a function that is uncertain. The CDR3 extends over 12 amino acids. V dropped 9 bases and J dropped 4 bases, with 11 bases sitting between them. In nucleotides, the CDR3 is TGCGCCAGGTTTTTTCGAGCAGATACGCAGTATTTT. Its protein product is CARFFRADTQYF.

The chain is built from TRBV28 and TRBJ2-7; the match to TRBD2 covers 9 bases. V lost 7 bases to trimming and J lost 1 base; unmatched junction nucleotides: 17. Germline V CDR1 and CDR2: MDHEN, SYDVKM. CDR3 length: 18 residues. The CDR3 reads CASNSAGGGGAGSYEQYF. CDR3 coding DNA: TGTGCCAGCAATTCAGCGGGGGGCGGGGGGGCCGGATCCTACGAGCAGTACTTC.

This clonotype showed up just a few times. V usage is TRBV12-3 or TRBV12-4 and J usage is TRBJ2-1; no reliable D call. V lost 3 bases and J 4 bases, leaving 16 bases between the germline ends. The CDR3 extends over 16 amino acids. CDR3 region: CASSFWTLMKYNEQFF. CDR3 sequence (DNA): TGTGCCAGCAGTTTTTGGACCCTGATGAAATACAATGAGCAGTTCTTC.

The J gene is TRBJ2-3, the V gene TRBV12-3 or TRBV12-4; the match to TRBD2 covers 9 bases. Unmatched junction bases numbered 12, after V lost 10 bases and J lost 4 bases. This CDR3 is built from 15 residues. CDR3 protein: CATYPSGGLADTQYF. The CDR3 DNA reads TGTGCCACCTACCCGAGCGGGGGGTTGGCAGATACGCAGTATTTT.

CDR3 loop: CASSQESPGLGYEQFF. The CDR3 DNA follows: TGCGCCAGCAGCCAAGAATCCCCGGGACTAGGCTATGAGCAGTTCTTC. The genes are TRBV4-1 and TRBJ2-1; 8 nucleotides agree with TRBD2. Trimming at V came to 0 bases and at J to 8 bases, leaving 9 bases not matched to a gene. Germline lookup yields CDR1 MGHRA and CDR2 YSYEKL. The CDR3 covers 16 residues.